A single sample is the source of the 11 T cell receptor beta chains below, sequenced in a study of T cell repertoires in cytomegalovirus infection. What these receptors recognize is not known. TCRdb re-called the reads through MiXCR, storing one row per CDR3 protein. The data show about 900,000 distinct CDR3 sequences, roughly 30% seen once. This sample comprised cultured CD8+ T cells from PBMCs, obtained from culture after CMV antigen stimulation. The receptors originated from a human donor in good health (CMV status not recorded). Some clones in this sample may be carry-over from other donors' samples.

This clonotype has just a few counts. The gene calls are TRBV27 and TRBJ1-1, with 10 bases identical to TRBD1. The germline CDR1 and CDR2 sequences are MNHEY and SMNVEV (reference sequence). V lost 8 bases to trimming and J lost 4 bases; unmatched junction nucleotides: 7. The CDR3 has 14 amino acids. The CDR3 loop is CASCGTGAVTEAFF. CDR3 sequence (DNA): TGTGCCAGCTGCGGGACAGGGGCCGTCACTGAAGCTTTCTTT.

V gene TRBV24-1 combines with J gene TRBJ1-1; no firm D call. Germline-derived CDR1 and CDR2 are KGHDR and SFDVKD. The germline V and J ends were trimmed by 4 bases and 6 bases, with 11 bases remaining between them. The CDR3 covers 13 residues. The CDR3 region has the DNA TGTGCCACCAGTGAACATGGGCGGGCTGAAGCTTTCTTT. Translation gives CATSEHGRAEAFF.

This clonotype was picked up a small number of times. The chain carries TRBV11-2 and TRBJ2-7; possible D gene TRBD1, 6 bases. Per germline, CDR1 SGHAT and CDR2 FQNNGV. Trimming stripped 5 bases from V and 0 bases from J, with 14 bases between. This CDR3 has 15 residues. For the CDR3, the DNA is TGTGCCAGCAGCGTCACCCAGGGGAGCTCCTACGAGCAGTACTTC. As protein: CASSVTQGSSYEQYF.

This clonotype was detected only a few times. The chain links TRBV6-1 to TRBJ2-7; the match to TRBD2 covers 13 bases. V gave up 6 bases and J gave up 2 bases; unmatched junction bases: 4. This CDR3 has 15 residues. CDR1 and CDR2 from the germline V gene are MNHNS and SASEGT. Here the CDR3 reads CASSGLAGATYEQYF. CDR3 nucleotides: TGTGCCAGCAGCGGACTAGCGGGGGCCACCTACGAGCAGTACTTC.

This sequence joins TRBV28 and TRBJ2-7; perhaps TRBD1 as D (5 bases). Trimming cost V 6 bases and J 4 bases, with 19 bases left between them. Germline lookup yields CDR1 MDHEN and CDR2 SYDVKM. The length of the CDR3 is 15 residues. The CDR3 loop is CASRHYGAPSYEQYV. The CDR3 region has the DNA TGTGCCAGCAGACACTATGGGGCTCCTAGTTACGAGCAGTACGTC.

V usage is TRBV6-4 and J usage is TRBJ1-2, with 7 bases identical to TRBD1. In germline, CDR1 is MRHNA, CDR2 SNTAGT. This CDR3 comprises 14 residues. Trimming at V came to 0 bases and at J to 3 bases, leaving 1 base not matched to a gene. The CDR3 loop is CASSDSQGDYGYTF. CDR3 nucleotides: TGTGCCAGCAGTGACTCGCAGGGGGACTATGGCTACACCTTC.

This clonotype was seen a handful of times. The rearrangement joins TRBV27 to TRBJ1-1; TRBD1 is a possible D gene (5 bases). CDR1 and CDR2 from the germline V gene are MNHEY and SMNVEV (reference sequence). This CDR3 has 13 residues. V was pared by 4 bases and J by 5 bases, with 11 bases between. CDR3 sequence: CASSWQGWTEAFF. CDR3 in DNA: TGTGCCAGCAGTTGGCAGGGTTGGACTGAAGCTTTCTTT.

The rearrangement joins TRBV27 to TRBJ2-7; TRBD1 matches 9 bases. The CDR3 covers 15 residues. Trimming cost V 1 base and J 2 bases; bases outside gene matches: 3. Germline V CDR1 and CDR2: MNHEY, SMNVEV (reference sequence). The CDR3 is CASSLYGQGPYEQYF. The DNA of the CDR3 is TGTGCCAGCAGTTTATATGGACAGGGGCCCTACGAGCAGTACTTC.

This clonotype was seen ten or more times. The V gene is TRBV7-9, the J gene TRBJ2-3; 9 nucleotides agree with TRBD2. The V segment lost 6 bases and the J segment 5 bases; nucleotides outside the gene matches: 18. The germline V gene has CDR1 SEHNR and CDR2 FQNEAQ (reference sequence). The CDR3 extends over 18 amino acids. The CDR3 sequence is CASRSMGASGVPKDTQYF. DNA of the CDR3: TGTGCCAGCAGGTCCATGGGGGCTAGCGGGGTCCCCAAAGATACGCAGTATTTT.

The chain links TRBV4-1 to TRBJ2-1; TRBD1 might be the D (6 bases). V gave up 2 bases and J gave up 9 bases, with 8 bases separating them. Germline-derived CDR1 and CDR2 are MGHRA and YSYEKL. CDR3 length: 12 amino acids. The CDR3 loop is CASSQLQGEQFF. CDR3 in DNA: TGCGCCAGCAGCCAACTACAGGGTGAGCAGTTCTTC.

This clonotype was recorded a few times. V is TRBV4-1 and J is TRBJ2-3; 7 bases line up with TRBD2. The V gene end was trimmed by 0 bases and the J gene end by 0 bases; junction bases not matched to a gene: 9. CDR3 size: 18 residues. CDR1 MGHRA and CDR2 YSYEKL come from the germline V gene. As DNA, the CDR3 is TGCGCCAGCAGCCAAGAAGGGATCGGGGGGACGAGCACAGATACGCAGTATTTT. Amino acids: CASSQEGIGGTSTDTQYF.